These 21 T cell receptor beta chains were all obtained from the same sample, sequenced in a study of beta chain features in type 1 diabetes. For these receptors, no antigen is known. The investigators reverse transcribed all of the isolated RNA, so they sequenced expressed TCRB transcripts. Method: immunoSEQ multiplex PCR; TCRdb's copy keeps in-frame clones and lacks some. The sample yields some 640,000 clones, about an eighth seen once. The study, taken as a whole, reports: Within each of all four CD4+ subsets, Type 1 diabetes patients had TCRB CDR3s that were moderately but significantly shorter.

The sample comprised naive CD4+ T cells from blood. These receptor sequences come from a man younger than 30 with type 1 diabetes.

The table lists this clone with a few counts. CDR3 in amino acids: CASSLGRTENTEAFF. Written as DNA, the CDR3 is TGCGCCAGCAGCCTGGGACGGACGGAGAACACTGAAGCTTTCTTT. This rearrangement joins TRBV4-3 to TRBJ1-1, with D tentatively TRBD1 (5 bases). Germline assignment: CDR1 LGHNA and CDR2 YSLEER. Trimming left V 4 bases short and J 1 base short, with 13 bases between. The CDR3 consists of 15 residues.

The rearrangement links TRBV9 to TRBJ2-5, with a tentative D call TRBD2 (5 bases). CDR3 length equals 14 residues. The germline V gene has CDR1 SGDLS and CDR2 YYNGEE. The V end lost 0 bases, the J end lost 3 bases, and 9 bases lay between the germline ends. The DNA for the CDR3 is TGTGCCAGCAGCGTAGAACACGGGGAAGAGACCCAGTACTTC. It translates to CASSVEHGEETQYF.

This clone was observed a few times. The chain uses TRBV29-1 and TRBJ2-6, with D unresolved. The ends were cut back, 5 bases at V and 0 bases at J, with 2 bases in the middle. This CDR3 spans 12 amino acids. Germline assignment: CDR1 SQVTM and CDR2 ANQGSEA. The CDR3: CSVLSGANVLTF. DNA for the CDR3: TGCAGCGTTCTCTCTGGGGCCAACGTCCTGACTTTC.

The chain recombines TRBV18 with TRBJ2-5; TRBD2 matches 12 bases. Germline CDR1 reads KGHSH; CDR2 reads LQKENI. The CDR3 is 16 residues long. Germline trimming cut 4 bases from V and 2 bases from J; bases unmatched to any gene: 5. This CDR3 reads CASSLTTSGGQETQYF. CDR3 in DNA: TGTGCCAGCTCACTGACCACTAGCGGGGGGCAAGAGACCCAGTACTTC.

There are a few counts of this clone. The rearrangement uses TRBV5-1 and TRBJ2-7; TRBD2 matches 13 bases. Per germline, CDR1 SGHRS and CDR2 YFSETQ. With 2 bases clipped from V and 2 bases from J, the junction kept 4 bases outside the gene matches. CDR3 length: 16 residues. The CDR3 is CASSLPGLAGPYEQYF. For the CDR3, the DNA is TGCGCCAGCAGCTTACCGGGACTAGCGGGGCCCTACGAGCAGTACTTC.

This rearrangement joins TRBV5-1 to TRBJ2-7; 12 nucleotides match TRBD2. After removal of 2 bases from V and 6 bases from J, the junction contained 6 bases not matched to a gene. CDR1 and CDR2 (germline): SGHRS, YFSETQ. The CDR3 runs 15 residues. The CDR3 DNA follows: TGCGCCAGCAGCTTTCGACTAGCGGGAGACGGCGAGCAGTACTTC. Translating gives CASSFRLAGDGEQYF.

This sequence joins TRBV30 and TRBJ2-5; no definite D call. Trimming removed 2 bases at V and 4 bases at J, with 11 bases between. The CDR3 has 13 amino acids. In germline, CDR1 is GTSNPN, CDR2 SVGIG (reference sequence). The CDR3 loop reads CAWSPPAGETQYF. For the CDR3, the DNA is TGTGCCTGGAGTCCTCCAGCCGGAGAGACCCAGTACTTC.

This clone showed up just a few times. The chain joins TRBV4-1 to TRBJ2-1; 9 bases are shared with TRBD2. The germline V gene has CDR1 MGHRA and CDR2 YSYEKL. CDR3 length equals 17 residues. The junction had 7 bases not matched to a gene; V was cut back by 0 bases and J by 4 bases. The DNA for the CDR3 is TGCGCCAGCAGCCAAGATAGGGTTAGCGGGGGATACAATGAGCAGTTCTTC. Translated: CASSQDRVSGGYNEQFF.

In its sample, this clone was seen a few times. The rearrangement uses TRBV7-2 and TRBJ1-1, with a weak D call TRBD1 (6 bases). Between the trimmed V and J ends, which lost 2 bases and 4 bases, there was a span of 11 bases. Germline loops: CDR1 SGHTA, CDR2 FQGNSA. The CDR3 is 14 amino acids. This chain's CDR3 is CASSLRGYGTEAFF. The CDR3 DNA follows: TGTGCCAGCAGCTTAAGGGGGTATGGCACTGAAGCTTTCTTT.

The chain employs TRBV29-1 and TRBJ2-7; possibly TRBD1 for D (6 bases). CDR1 and CDR2 (germline): SQVTM, ANQGSEA. This CDR3 contains 12 residues. Trimming stripped 8 bases from V and 10 bases from J, with 21 bases between. CDR3 in DNA: TGCAGCTTCCGGGACACCACTACGGTACAGTACTTC. Its protein is CSFRDTTTVQYF.

The CDR3 sequence is CASSLRTGSYEQYF. CDR3 sequence (DNA): TGTGCCAGTAGTCTTCGGACAGGCTCCTACGAGCAGTACTTC. V usage is TRBV19 and J usage is TRBJ2-7, with TRBD1 matching over 7 bases. V dropped 5 bases and J dropped 0; count of bases not matched to a gene: 4. The CDR3 is 14 residues long. Looked up from germline, CDR1 is LNHDA and CDR2 is SQIVND (reference sequence).

The chain has TRBV5-1 and TRBJ1-1, with D unclear. Germline V lookup: CDR1 SGHRS, CDR2 YFSETQ. V was clipped by 2 bases and J by 3 bases, with 14 bases between them. This CDR3 has 15 amino acids. The CDR3 sequence: CASSFASPMDTEAFF. DNA of the CDR3: TGCGCCAGCAGCTTCGCTTCCCCCATGGACACTGAAGCTTTCTTT.

Concerning this clone itself: Other DNA sequences from this sample encode an identical CDR3 as well. This chain connects TRBV30 to TRBJ2-5, with D possibly being TRBD1 or TRBD2 (6 bases each). Trimming left V 2 bases short and J 5 bases short, with 15 bases between. Per the germline V gene, CDR1 is GTSNPN and CDR2 is SVGIG (reference sequence). CDR3 length equals 14 residues. CDR3 amino acids: CAWSLGGAEETQYF. CDR3 nucleotides: TGTGCCTGGAGTTTGGGGGGCGCGGAGGAGACCCAGTACTTC.

Only a few counts were recorded for this clone. The chain has TRBV14 and TRBJ2-5; unclear D gene. The germline V gene encodes CDR1 SGHDN and CDR2 FVKESK. The CDR3 runs 14 residues. Trimming cost V 4 bases and J 2 bases, with 11 bases left between them. CDR3 nucleotides: TGTGCCAGCAGCCCTCGGGCCCAACAAGAGACCCAGTACTTC. Protein: CASSPRAQQETQYF.

The genes are TRBV18 and TRBJ2-1, with 7 bases that match TRBD1. The J segment lost 5 bases and the V segment lost 3 bases, leaving 4 bases of the junction unmatched. The CDR3 sequence is 14 residues long. CDR1 KGHSH and CDR2 LQKENI come from the germline V gene. CDR3 DNA sequence: TGTGCCAGCTCACCGACAGGGTCAAACAATGAGCAGTTCTTC. It translates to CASSPTGSNNEQFF.

V usage is TRBV5-1 and J usage is TRBJ2-1; D is unclear. The CDR3 length is 13 residues. V was shortened by 0 bases and J by 7 bases, with 8 bases between the two germline ends. Germline CDR1 is SGHRS and CDR2 is YFSETQ. The CDR3 DNA follows: TGCGCCAGCAGCTTGGGGCATGGAAATGAGCAGTTCTTC. Translated, it gives CASSLGHGNEQFF.

This clone was detected only a few times. V gene TRBV2 combines with J gene TRBJ2-5; D may be TRBD2 (5 bases). Germline loops: CDR1 SNHLY, CDR2 FYNNEI. Between the trimmed V and J ends, which lost 2 bases and 3 bases, there was a span of 7 bases. The CDR3 runs 13 residues. CDR3 region: CASSEMEEETQYF. CDR3 sequence (DNA): TGTGCCAGCAGTGAAATGGAGGAAGAGACCCAGTACTTC.

The V call is TRBV5-4, the J call TRBJ2-6; D is undetermined. The germline V gene has CDR1 SGHNT and CDR2 YYREEE (reference sequence). The CDR3 covers 16 residues. The ends were cut back, 4 bases at V and 0 bases at J, with 11 bases in the middle. CDR3 protein: CASSRWRISGANVLTF. The CDR3 DNA sequence: TGTGCCAGCAGCCGGTGGCGGATCTCTGGGGCCAACGTCCTGACTTTC.

This clone was recorded a few times. The same CDR3 also results from other DNA sequences found in this sample. The chain's CDR3 is CASSRENQETQYF. In nucleotides, the CDR3 is TGTGCCAGCAGCCGGGAGAACCAAGAGACCCAGTACTTC. The chain has TRBV2 and TRBJ2-5; weak D call: TRBD2 (6 bases). The CDR3 is made up of 13 amino acids. CDR1 is SNHLY, CDR2 FYNNEI, per germline. The V gene lost 6 bases and the J gene lost 0 bases, with 8 bases spanning the gap. The full variable domain, completed using reference TRBV2 and TRBJ2-5, is EPEVTQTPSHQVTQMGQEVILRCVPISNHLYFYWYRQILGQKVEFLVSFYNNEISEKSEIFDDQFSVERPDGSNFTLKIRSTKLEDSAMYFCASSRENQETQYFGPGTRLLVL.

As regards this clone: An end of the junction does not agree with germline; a read error may underlie this. The sample carries other DNA sequences with the same CDR3. The V call is TRBV30, the J call TRBJ1-2, with TRBD1 as a possible D gene (6 bases). The CDR3 has 17 residues. Germline assignment: CDR1 GTSNPN and CDR2 SVGIG (reference sequence). CDR3 loop: CAWSVMGHGSGFYGYTF. As DNA, the CDR3 is TGTGCTTGGAGTGTAATGGGACACGGGTCGGGTTTCTATGGCTACACCTTC.

CDR3 DNA sequence: TGCGCCAGCAGGCTTCAAGCAGACAGGGCAGATACGCAGTATTTT. Its translation: CASRLQADRADTQYF. The chain employs TRBV4-1 and TRBJ2-3, with 7 bases lining up with TRBD1. The V segment lost 6 bases and the J segment 4 bases; nucleotides outside the gene matches: 10. The CDR3 runs 15 residues. In germline, CDR1 is MGHRA, CDR2 YSYEKL.